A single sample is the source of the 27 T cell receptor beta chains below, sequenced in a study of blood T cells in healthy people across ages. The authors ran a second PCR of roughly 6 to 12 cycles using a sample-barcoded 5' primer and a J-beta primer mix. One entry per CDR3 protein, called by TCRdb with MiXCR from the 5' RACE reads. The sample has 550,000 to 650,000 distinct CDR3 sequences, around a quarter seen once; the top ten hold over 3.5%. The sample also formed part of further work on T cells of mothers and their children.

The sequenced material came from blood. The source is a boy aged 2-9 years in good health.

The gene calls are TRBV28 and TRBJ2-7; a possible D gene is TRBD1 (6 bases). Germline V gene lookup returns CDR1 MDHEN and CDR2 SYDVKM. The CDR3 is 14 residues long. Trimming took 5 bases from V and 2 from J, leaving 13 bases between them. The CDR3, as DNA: TGTGCCAGCAGTCCGCGGACAGTTGCCTACGAGCAGTACTTC. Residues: CASSPRTVAYEQYF.

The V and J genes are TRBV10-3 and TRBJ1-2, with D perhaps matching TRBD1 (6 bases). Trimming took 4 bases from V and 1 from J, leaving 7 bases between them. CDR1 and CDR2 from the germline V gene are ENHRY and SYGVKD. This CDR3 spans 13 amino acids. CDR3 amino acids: CAISAGVNYGYTF. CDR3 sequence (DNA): TGTGCCATCAGTGCAGGGGTTAACTATGGCTACACCTTC.

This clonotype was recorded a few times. CDR3 DNA sequence: TGTGCCAGTAGTAGGAACCAGGGACTAGCGGCTTACCCCTACGAGCAGTACTTC. It yields the protein CASSRNQGLAAYPYEQYF. V and J are TRBV19 and TRBJ2-1; 11 nucleotides match TRBD2. The DNA matches TRBJ2-7 better at its end, which makes the J call doubtful. The CDR3 is 18 residues long. Per germline, CDR1 LNHDA and CDR2 SQIVND (reference sequence).

The DNA for the CDR3 is TGTGCCAGCAGCTCAGATTCCGGGACTTCGACCCAGTACTTC. As protein: CASSSDSGTSTQYF. The rearrangement links TRBV7-9 to TRBJ2-5; tentative D call: TRBD2 (6 bases). Germline CDR1 SEHNR, CDR2 FQNEAQ (reference sequence). Trimming shortened V by 4 bases and J by 7 bases, and 16 bases separated the two germline ends. The CDR3 covers 14 residues.

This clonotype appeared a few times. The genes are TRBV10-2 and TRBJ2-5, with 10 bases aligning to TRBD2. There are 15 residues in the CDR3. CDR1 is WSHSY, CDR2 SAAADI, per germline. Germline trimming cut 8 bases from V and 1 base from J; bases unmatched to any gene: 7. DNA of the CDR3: TGCGCCAGCGGGGGGCTAGCGGGAGTCCAAGAGACCCAGTACTTC. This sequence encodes CASGGLAGVQETQYF.

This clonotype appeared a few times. For the CDR3, the DNA is TGCGCCAGCAGCCAAGAGGGGGCTAGCGGGTTGAAAGAAGCGCAGTTCTTC. Protein sequence: CASSQEGASGLKEAQFF. The V and J genes are TRBV4-3 and TRBJ2-5, with 8 bases matching TRBD2. The DNA end is a closer match to TRBJ2-1, so the J assignment may be wrong. This CDR3 is 17 amino acids long. Germline CDR1 reads LGHNA; CDR2 reads YSLEER.

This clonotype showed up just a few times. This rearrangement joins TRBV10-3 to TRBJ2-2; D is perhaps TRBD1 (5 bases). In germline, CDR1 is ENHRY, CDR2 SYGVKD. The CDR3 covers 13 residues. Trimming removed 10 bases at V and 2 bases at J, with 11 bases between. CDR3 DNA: TGTGCCAATGGGGCCACCAACACCGGGGAGCTGTTTTTT. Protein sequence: CANGATNTGELFF.

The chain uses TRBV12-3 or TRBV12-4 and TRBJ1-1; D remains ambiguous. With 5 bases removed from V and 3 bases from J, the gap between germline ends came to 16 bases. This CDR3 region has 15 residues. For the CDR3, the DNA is TGTGCCAGCAGTCCCCCGGGAGGGCGGCACACTGAAGCTTTCTTT. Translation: CASSPPGGRHTEAFF.

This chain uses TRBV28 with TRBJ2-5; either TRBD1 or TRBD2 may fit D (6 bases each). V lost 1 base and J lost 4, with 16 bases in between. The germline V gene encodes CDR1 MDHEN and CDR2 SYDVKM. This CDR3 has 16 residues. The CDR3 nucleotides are TGTGCCAGCAGTTTATACCCGGGGGCCAGAAGAGAGACCCAGTACTTC. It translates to CASSLYPGARRETQYF.

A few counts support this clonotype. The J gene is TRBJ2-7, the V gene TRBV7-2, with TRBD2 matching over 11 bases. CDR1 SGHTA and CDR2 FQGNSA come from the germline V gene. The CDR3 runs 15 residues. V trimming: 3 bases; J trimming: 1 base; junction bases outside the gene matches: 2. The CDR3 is CASSLTSGTSYEQYF. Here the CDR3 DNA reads TGTGCCAGCAGCTTGACTAGCGGGACTTCCTACGAGCAGTACTTC.

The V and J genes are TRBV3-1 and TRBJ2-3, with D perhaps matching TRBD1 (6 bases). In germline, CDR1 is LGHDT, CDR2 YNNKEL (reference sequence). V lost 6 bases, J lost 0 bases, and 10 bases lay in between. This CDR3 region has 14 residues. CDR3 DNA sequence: TGTGCCAGCAGGAGGGGGATTAGCACAGATACGCAGTATTTT. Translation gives CASRRGISTDTQYF.

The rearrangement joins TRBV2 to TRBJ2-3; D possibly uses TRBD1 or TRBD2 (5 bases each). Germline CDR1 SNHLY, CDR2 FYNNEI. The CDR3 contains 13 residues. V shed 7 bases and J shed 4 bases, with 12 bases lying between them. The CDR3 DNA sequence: TGTGCCAGCATCCGAGGGGAAGCAGATACGCAGTATTTT. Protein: CASIRGEADTQYF. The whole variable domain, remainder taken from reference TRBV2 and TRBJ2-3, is EPEVTQTPSHQVTQMGQEVILRCVPISNHLYFYWYRQILGQKVEFLVSFYNNEISEKSEIFDDQFSVERPDGSNFTLKIRSTKLEDSAMYFCASIRGEADTQYFGPGTRLTVL.

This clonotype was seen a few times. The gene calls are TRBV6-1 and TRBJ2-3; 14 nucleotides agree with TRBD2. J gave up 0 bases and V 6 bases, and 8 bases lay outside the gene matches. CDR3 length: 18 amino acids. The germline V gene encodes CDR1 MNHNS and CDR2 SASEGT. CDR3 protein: CASSWTSGGPTSTDTQYF. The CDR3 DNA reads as TGTGCCAGCAGCTGGACTAGCGGGGGGCCGACTAGCACAGATACGCAGTATTTT.

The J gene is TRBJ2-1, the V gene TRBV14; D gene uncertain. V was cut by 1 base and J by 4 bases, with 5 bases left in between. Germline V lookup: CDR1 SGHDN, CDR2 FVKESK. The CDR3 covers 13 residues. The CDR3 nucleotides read TGTGCCAGCAGCCAAGTAGAATACAATGAGCAGTTCTTC. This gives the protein CASSQVEYNEQFF.

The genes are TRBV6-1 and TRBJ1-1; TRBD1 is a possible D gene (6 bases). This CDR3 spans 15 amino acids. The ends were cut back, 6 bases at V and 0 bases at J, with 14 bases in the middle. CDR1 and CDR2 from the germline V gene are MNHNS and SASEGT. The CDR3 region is CASRFGDTLNTEAFF. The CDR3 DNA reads TGTGCCAGCAGGTTCGGGGACACGCTGAACACTGAAGCTTTCTTT.

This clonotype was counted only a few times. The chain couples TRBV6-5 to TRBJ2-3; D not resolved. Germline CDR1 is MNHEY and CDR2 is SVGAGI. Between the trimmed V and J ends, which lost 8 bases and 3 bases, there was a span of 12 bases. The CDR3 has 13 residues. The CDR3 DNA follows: TGTGCCAGCCTTGATCCACCGACAGATACGCAGTATTTT. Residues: CASLDPPTDTQYF.

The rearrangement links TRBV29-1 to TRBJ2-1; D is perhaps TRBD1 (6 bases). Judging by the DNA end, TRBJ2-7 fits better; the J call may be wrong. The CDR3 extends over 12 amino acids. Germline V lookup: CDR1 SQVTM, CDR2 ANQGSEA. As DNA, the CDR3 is TGCAGCGTTGGGTGGCAGGGGTACGAGCAGTACTTC. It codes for CSVGWQGYEQYF.

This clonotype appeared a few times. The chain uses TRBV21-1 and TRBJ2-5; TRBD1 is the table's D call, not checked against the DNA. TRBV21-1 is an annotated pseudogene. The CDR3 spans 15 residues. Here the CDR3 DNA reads TGTGCCAGCAGTACAGGGGGCGACACTCAAGAGACCCAGTACTTC. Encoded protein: CASSTGGDTQETQYF.

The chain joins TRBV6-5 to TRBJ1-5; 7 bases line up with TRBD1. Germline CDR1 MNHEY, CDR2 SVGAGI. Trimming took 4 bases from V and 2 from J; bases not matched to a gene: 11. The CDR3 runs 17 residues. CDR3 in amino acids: CASSFPTGVKGNQPQHF. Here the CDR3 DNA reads TGTGCCAGCAGTTTCCCCACAGGGGTTAAGGGCAATCAGCCCCAGCATTTT.

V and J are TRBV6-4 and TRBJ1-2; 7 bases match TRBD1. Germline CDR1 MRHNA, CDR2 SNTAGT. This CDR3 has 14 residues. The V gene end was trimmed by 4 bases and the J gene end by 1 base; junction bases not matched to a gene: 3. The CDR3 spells CASSAGQNNYGYTF. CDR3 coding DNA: TGTGCCAGCAGTGCGGGACAGAATAACTATGGCTACACCTTC.

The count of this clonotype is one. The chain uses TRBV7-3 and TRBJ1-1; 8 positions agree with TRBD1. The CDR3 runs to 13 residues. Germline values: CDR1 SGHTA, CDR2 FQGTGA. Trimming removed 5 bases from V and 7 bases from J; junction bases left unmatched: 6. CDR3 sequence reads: CASSTGTGNEAFF. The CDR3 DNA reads TGTGCCAGCAGCACAGGGACAGGTAATGAAGCTTTCTTT. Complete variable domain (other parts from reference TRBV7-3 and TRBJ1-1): GAGVSQTPSNKVTEKGKYVELRCDPISGHTALYWYRQSLGQGPEFLIYFQGTGAADDSGLPNDRFFAVRPEGSVSTLKIQRTERGDSAVYLCASSTGTGNEAFFGQGTRLTVV.

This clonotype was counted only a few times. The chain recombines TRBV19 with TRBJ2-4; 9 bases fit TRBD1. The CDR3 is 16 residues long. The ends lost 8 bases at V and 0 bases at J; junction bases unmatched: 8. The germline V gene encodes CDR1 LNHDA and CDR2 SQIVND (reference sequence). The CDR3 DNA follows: TGTGCCAGTGGGACAGGGAGCCATCTAGCCAAAAACATTCAGTACTTC. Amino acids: CASGTGSHLAKNIQYF.

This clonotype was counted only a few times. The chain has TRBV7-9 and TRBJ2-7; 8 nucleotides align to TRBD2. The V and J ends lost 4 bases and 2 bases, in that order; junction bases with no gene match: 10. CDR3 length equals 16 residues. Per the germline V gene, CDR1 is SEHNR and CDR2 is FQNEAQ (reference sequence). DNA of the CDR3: TGTGCCAGCAGCTCCCCGGAAGCGGGAGACCCCTACGAGCAGTACTTC. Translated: CASSSPEAGDPYEQYF. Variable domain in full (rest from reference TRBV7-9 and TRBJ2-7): DTGVSQNPRHKITKRGQNVTFRCDPISEHNRLYWYRQTLGQGPEFLTYFQNEAQLEKSRLLSDRFSAERPKGSFSTLEIQRTEQGDSAMYLCASSSPEAGDPYEQYFGPGTRLTVT.

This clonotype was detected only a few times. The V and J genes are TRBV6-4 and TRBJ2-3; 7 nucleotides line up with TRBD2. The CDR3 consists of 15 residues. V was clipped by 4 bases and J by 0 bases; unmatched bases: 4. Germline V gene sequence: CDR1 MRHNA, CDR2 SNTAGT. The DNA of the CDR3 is TGTGCCAGCAGTGGAACTAGCGCAAGCACAGATACGCAGTATTTT. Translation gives CASSGTSASTDTQYF.

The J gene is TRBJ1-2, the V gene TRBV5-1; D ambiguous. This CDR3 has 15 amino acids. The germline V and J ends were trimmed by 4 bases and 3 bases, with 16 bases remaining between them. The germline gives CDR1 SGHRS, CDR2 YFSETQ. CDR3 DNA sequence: TGCGCCAGCAGCCAAGACGACGGTCTGGACTATGGCTACACCTTC. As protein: CASSQDDGLDYGYTF.

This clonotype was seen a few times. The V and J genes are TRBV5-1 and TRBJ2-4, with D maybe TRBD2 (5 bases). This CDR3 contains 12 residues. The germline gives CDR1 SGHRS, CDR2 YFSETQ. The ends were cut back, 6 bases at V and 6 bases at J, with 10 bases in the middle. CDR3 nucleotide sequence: TGCGCCAGCACGGACTGGCGAAACATTCAGTACTTC. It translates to CASTDWRNIQYF.

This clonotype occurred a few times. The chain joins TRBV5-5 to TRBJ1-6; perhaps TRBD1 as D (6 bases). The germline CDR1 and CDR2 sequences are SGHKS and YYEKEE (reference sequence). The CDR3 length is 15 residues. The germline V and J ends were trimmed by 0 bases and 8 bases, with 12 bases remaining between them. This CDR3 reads CASSLVQGWDSPLHF. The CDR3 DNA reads TGTGCCAGCAGCTTGGTACAGGGCTGGGATTCACCCCTCCACTTT.